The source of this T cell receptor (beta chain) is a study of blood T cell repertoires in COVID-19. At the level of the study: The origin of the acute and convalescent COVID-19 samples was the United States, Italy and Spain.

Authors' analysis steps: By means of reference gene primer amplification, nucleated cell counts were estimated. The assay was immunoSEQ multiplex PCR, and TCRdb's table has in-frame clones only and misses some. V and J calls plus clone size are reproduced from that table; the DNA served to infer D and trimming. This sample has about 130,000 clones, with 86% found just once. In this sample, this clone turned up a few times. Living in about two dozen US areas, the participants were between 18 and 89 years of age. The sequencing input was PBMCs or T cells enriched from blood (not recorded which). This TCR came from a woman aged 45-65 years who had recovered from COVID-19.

The CDR3 nucleotides are TGTGCCACCTGCTGGACAGTACCCTACGAGCAGTACTTC. Translated: CATCWTVPYEQYF. The chain combines TRBV19 with TRBJ2-7, with D possibly being TRBD1 (6 bases). The germline V gene has CDR1 LNHDA and CDR2 SQIVND (reference sequence). The germline V and J ends were trimmed by 10 bases and 2 bases, with 15 bases remaining between them. This CDR3 spans 13 amino acids. Using reference TRBV19 and TRBJ2-7 for the parts outside the CDR3, the full variable domain is DGGITQSPKYLFRKEGQNVTLSCEQNLNHDAMYWYRQDPGQGLRLIYYSQIVNDFQKGDIAEGYSVSREKKESFPLTVTSAQKNPTAFYLCATCWTVPYEQYFGPGTRLTVT.